These 25 T cell receptor beta chains share one sample of origin, sequenced in a study of vaccination and CD4 T cells after COVID-19. Their antigens are not known. The treatment denotes: roughly ten-day PBMC culture with coronavirus spike peptide pools or control peptides (ViraFEST assay). The study sequenced cultured CD4+ T cell DNA using the Oncomine TCR Beta short-read assay. In TCRdb, the PCR reads were re-called with MiXCR into one record per CDR3 protein. The sample contains some 16,000 distinct CDR3 sequences, 54% of which appear only once. The starting material was cultured CD4+ T cells from blood, obtained after SARS-CoV-2 vaccination. These TCRs come from a human donor with COVID-19.

CDR3: CASSRGSQETQYF. The CDR3 nucleotides are TGTGCCAGCTCACGGGGCAGCCAAGAGACCCAGTACTTC. The chain combines TRBV18 with TRBJ2-5, with D possibly TRBD1 on 5 matching bases. V was pared by 4 bases and J by 1 base, with 7 bases between. CDR3 size: 13 residues. The V gene's germline CDR1 is KGHSH and CDR2 LQKENI.

This clonotype was found once. The rearrangement joins TRBV28 to TRBJ1-2; D unresolved. Trimming pared 3 bases from V and 8 bases from J, leaving 19 bases between. The V gene's germline CDR1 is MDHEN and CDR2 SYDVKM. The CDR3 consists of 15 residues. DNA for the CDR3: TGTGCCAGCAGTTTTGAAAGGATAACAGTGTACGGCTACACCTTC. It yields the protein CASSFERITVYGYTF.

V gene TRBV19 combines with J gene TRBJ1-5, with 7 bases matching TRBD1. Looked up from germline, CDR1 is LNHDA and CDR2 is SQIVND (reference sequence). V was pared by 4 bases and J by 10 bases, with 7 bases of the junction left unmatched. The length of the CDR3 is 13 residues. The CDR3 spells CASSRSGGEPQHF. For the CDR3, the DNA is TGTGCCAGTAGTAGGTCAGGGGGGGAACCCCAGCATTTT.

This rearrangement joins TRBV7-8 to TRBJ1-4; D may be TRBD1 (5 bases). In germline, CDR1 is SGHVS, CDR2 FQNEAQ. The CDR3 loop spans 17 amino acids. Trimming cost V 5 bases and J 8 bases, with 24 bases left between them. The CDR3 sequence: CASSTPFTDTLGEKLFF. The CDR3, as DNA: TGTGCCAGCAGCACCCCCTTCACGGACACTCTCGGGGAAAAACTGTTTTTT.

This chain joins TRBV5-1 and TRBJ2-2, with 10 nucleotides matching TRBD1. V lost 4 bases, J lost 5 bases, and 2 bases stayed unmatched. CDR3 length: 14 residues. In germline, CDR1 is SGHRS, CDR2 YFSETQ. Here the CDR3 reads CASSRQGATGELFF. CDR3 in DNA: TGCGCCAGCAGCCGACAGGGGGCGACCGGGGAGCTGTTTTTT.

The chain is built from TRBV6-5 and TRBJ1-3, with 7 bases aligning to TRBD1. The CDR3 is 14 amino acids. V lost 2 bases and J lost 4; bases outside the gene matches: 2. In germline, CDR1 is MNHEY, CDR2 SVGAGI. This CDR3 is CASSYRGLGNTIYF. The CDR3 DNA sequence: TGTGCCAGCAGTTACAGGGGGCTCGGAAACACCATATATTTT.

The chain uses TRBV7-2 and TRBJ2-2; D gene uncertain. There are 13 residues in the CDR3. V dropped 5 bases and J dropped 4 bases, with 8 bases sitting between them. Germline V gives CDR1 SGHTA, CDR2 FQGNSA. CDR3 nucleotides: TGTGCCAGCAGCACGACCTTCACCGGGGAGCTGTTTTTT. Translating it yields CASSTTFTGELFF.

This clonotype was counted once. The rearrangement uses TRBV28 and TRBJ2-7; TRBD2 is a possible D gene (6 bases). Between the trimmed V and J ends, which lost 7 bases and 2 bases, there was a span of 12 bases. Looked up from germline, CDR1 is MDHEN and CDR2 is SYDVKM. The CDR3 sequence is 13 residues long. CDR3 residues: CASMTLAPYEQYF. The DNA of the CDR3 is TGTGCCAGCATGACACTAGCACCCTACGAGCAGTACTTC.

There are a few counts of this clonotype. The chain employs TRBV7-2 and TRBJ1-1; possible D gene TRBD1, 5 bases. The CDR3 totals 14 residues. Germline V gene lookup returns CDR1 SGHTA and CDR2 FQGNSA. The V end was cut by 1 base, the J end by 3 bases, with 9 bases between. The CDR3 DNA sequence: TGTGCCAGCAGCTTAGGGGACGGGTACACTGAAGCTTTCTTT. It encodes CASSLGDGYTEAFF.

The chain recombines TRBV7-2 with TRBJ1-1; D is undetermined. This CDR3 is 13 amino acids long. Germline assignment: CDR1 SGHTA and CDR2 FQGNSA. The V end was cut by 1 base, the J end by 4 bases, with 7 bases between. The CDR3 loop reads CASSLDVSTEAFF. CDR3 coding DNA: TGTGCCAGCAGCTTAGATGTGAGCACTGAAGCTTTCTTT.

V is TRBV2 and J is TRBJ2-2; TRBD1 matches at 10 bases. Germline V CDR1 and CDR2: SNHLY, FYNNEI. With 7 bases clipped from V and 3 bases from J, the junction kept 8 bases outside the gene matches. The CDR3 sequence is 16 residues long. The CDR3 reads CASTPRGTGDTGELFF. Here the CDR3 DNA reads TGTGCCAGCACCCCCCGGGGGACAGGGGACACCGGGGAGCTGTTTTTT.

This rearrangement joins TRBV6-2 or TRBV6-3 to TRBJ2-3; 8 positions match TRBD2. The CDR3 totals 16 residues. Germline trimming cut 0 bases from V and 5 bases from J; bases unmatched to any gene: 7. CDR1 and CDR2 (germline): MNHEY, SVGEGT. The CDR3 is CASSYSGTSLIDTQYF. In DNA, the CDR3 is TGTGCCAGCAGTTACTCCGGGACTAGTCTTATAGATACGCAGTATTTT.

As DNA, the CDR3 is TGCGCCAGCTATTCACTCCCCGGGGCGGGGGGCACTTTCTTC. It yields the protein CASYSLPGAGGTFF. This chain links TRBV5-1 with TRBJ2-1; 8 positions agree with TRBD2. The germline CDR1 and CDR2 sequences are SGHRS and YFSETQ. The CDR3 covers 14 residues. J lost 16 bases, V lost 7 bases, and 19 bases had no gene match.

V usage is TRBV6-5 and J usage is TRBJ2-6; a possible D gene is TRBD2 (5 bases). The CDR3 totals 14 residues. Germline V CDR1 and CDR2: MNHEY, SVGAGI. V lost 2 bases and J lost 12, with 14 bases in between. CDR3: CASSYPGRGSVLTF. DNA for the CDR3: TGTGCCAGCAGTTACCCGGGCCGAGGGAGCGTCCTGACTTTC.

The chain is built from TRBV10-1 and TRBJ1-5; TRBD1 agrees at 7 bases. The CDR3 runs 15 residues. From germline, CDR1 is WNHNN and CDR2 SYGVQD (reference sequence). V was clipped by 5 bases and J by 4 bases; unmatched bases: 8. CDR3 bases: TGCGCCAGCAGTCCGGGACAGTCTTCTAATCAGCCCCAGCATTTT. It translates to CASSPGQSSNQPQHF.

This chain links TRBV7-9 with TRBJ1-5; D unclear. This CDR3 comprises 14 residues. Trimming cost V 5 bases and J 0 bases, with 8 bases left between them. Germline V gene sequence: CDR1 SEHNR, CDR2 FQNEAQ (reference sequence). CDR3 sequence: CASSDGLSNQPQHF. CDR3 coding DNA: TGTGCCAGCAGCGACGGGCTTAGCAATCAGCCCCAGCATTTT.

The genes are TRBV5-1 and TRBJ1-2, with no clear D. The germline gives CDR1 SGHRS, CDR2 YFSETQ. The CDR3 loop spans 15 amino acids. V dropped 1 base and J dropped 2 bases, with 12 bases sitting between them. CDR3 in DNA: TGCGCCAGCAGCTTGTATGCACAAATAAACTATGGCTACACCTTC. This translates into CASSLYAQINYGYTF.

The V call is TRBV19, the J call TRBJ1-1; possible D gene TRBD1, 5 bases. CDR3 size: 15 residues. V was cut by 5 bases and J by 1 base, with 14 bases left in between. Germline V gives CDR1 LNHDA, CDR2 SQIVND (reference sequence). The CDR3 DNA follows: TGTGCCAGTAGTGGGGCCAGAGTCTCGAACACTGAAGCTTTCTTT. Protein sequence: CASSGARVSNTEAFF.

This clonotype was seen more than once but under ten times. The genes are TRBV6-2 or TRBV6-3 and TRBJ2-3, with TRBD2 identical over 12 bases. This CDR3 spans 18 amino acids. Per the germline V gene, CDR1 is MNHEY and CDR2 is SVGEGT. The V and J ends lost 4 bases and 5 bases, in that order; junction bases with no gene match: 13. The CDR3 DNA sequence: TGTGCCAGCAGTTCCCGCATTTCGACTAGCGGGGGAGTAGATACGCAGTATTTT. This codes for CASSSRISTSGGVDTQYF.

The J gene is TRBJ1-1, the V gene TRBV25-1; D is possibly TRBD1 (5 bases). CDR3 size: 14 residues. Germline CDR1 reads MGHDK; CDR2 reads SYGVNS. V was trimmed by 2 bases and J by 1 base, leaving 8 bases between them. The CDR3 sequence is CASSEPGPNTEAFF. CDR3 in DNA: TGTGCCAGCAGTGAACCGGGACCGAACACTGAAGCTTTCTTT.

On this clonotype itself: One junction end disagrees with the germline gene, perhaps due to a read error. The rearrangement links TRBV6-1 to TRBJ2-5; D could derive from TRBD1 or TRBD2 (5 bases each). The CDR3 runs 16 residues. Looked up from germline, CDR1 is MNHNS and CDR2 is SASEGT. The CDR3 here is CVSTDGGRQGEETQYF. CDR3 sequence (DNA): TGTGTCAGCACTGACGGAGGTCGGCAGGGTGAGGAGACCCAGTACTTC.

This chain links TRBV7-6 with TRBJ2-2; 9 bases line up with TRBD1. Trimming took 2 bases from V and 2 from J; bases not matched to a gene: 12. The CDR3 has 19 amino acids. Germline loops: CDR1 SGHVS, CDR2 FNYEAQ. Here the CDR3 reads CASSLTLRDRANNTGELFF. The CDR3 nucleotides are TGTGCCAGCAGCTTAACTCTCCGGGACAGGGCGAACAACACCGGGGAGCTGTTTTTT.

As to this clonotype: Germline and junction disagree at one end, which may indicate a read error. The rearrangement joins TRBV7-7 to TRBJ2-1; 11 nucleotides line up with TRBD1. This CDR3 has 19 residues. Per the germline V gene, CDR1 is SSHAT and CDR2 is FNYEAQ (reference sequence). For the CDR3, the DNA is TGTGCTAGCAGCTTAGCGCTGGAGTCGCGGACAGGGGGCAACAATGAGCAGTTCTTC. Translated: CASSLALESRTGGNNEQFF.

This sequence joins TRBV7-8 and TRBJ1-1; D uncertain. Looked up from germline, CDR1 is SGHVS and CDR2 is FQNEAQ. The ends were cut back, 0 bases at V and 11 bases at J, with 16 bases in the middle. This CDR3 region has 14 residues. CDR3 sequence reads: CASSLAGSARSAFF. The CDR3 region has the DNA TGTGCCAGCAGCTTAGCTGGGAGTGCCCGGAGTGCTTTCTTT.

This clonotype was seen only a few times. V usage is TRBV20-1 and J usage is TRBJ1-5, with TRBD1 identical over 7 bases. Looked up from germline, CDR1 is DFQATT and CDR2 is SNEGSKA (reference sequence). The CDR3 spans 16 residues. V shed 2 bases, J shed 2 bases, and the junction held 9 bases outside the gene matches. CDR3 protein: CSARRGDREGNQPQHF. CDR3 bases: TGCAGTGCTAGAAGGGGAGACAGGGAGGGCAATCAGCCCCAGCATTTT.